These 24 T cell receptor beta chains came from one sample sequenced in a study of technical replicates of blood from a few donors. Profiled with immunoSEQ multiplex PCR; TCRdb holds only in-frame clones, not every one. Among fewer than 100,000 clones listed, approximately 94% were seen once. Material for sequencing was T cells isolated from PBMCs. The receptors stem from a human donor in good health.

The rearrangement links TRBV4-1 to TRBJ2-3; 11 bases fit TRBD1. Unmatched junction bases numbered 3, after V lost 5 bases and J lost 5 bases. The CDR3 is made up of 14 amino acids. The V gene's germline CDR1 is MGHRA and CDR2 YSYEKL. The CDR3 nucleotides are TGCGCCAGCAGCTTGGACAGGGGGCAAGATACGCAGTATTTT. Translated, it gives CASSLDRGQDTQYF.

The rearrangement links TRBV19 to TRBJ1-4, with 9 bases fitting TRBD1. This CDR3 is 15 amino acids long. V dropped 6 bases and J dropped 6; count of bases not matched to a gene: 8. Germline V gene sequence: CDR1 LNHDA, CDR2 SQIVND (reference sequence). The CDR3 protein is CASRLPGQGHEKLFF. In nucleotides, the CDR3 is TGTGCCAGTAGACTCCCGGGACAGGGCCATGAAAAACTGTTTTTT.

The V call is TRBV7-9, the J call TRBJ2-7; 10 bases are a match to TRBD2. Germline CDR1 SEHNR, CDR2 FQNEAQ (reference sequence). The CDR3 contains 14 residues. Germline trimming cut 6 bases from V and 7 bases from J; bases unmatched to any gene: 9. For the CDR3, the DNA is TGTGCCAGCAGTAGGACTAGCGGTATCTATGAGCAGTACTTC. Translation gives CASSRTSGIYEQYF.

CDR3 residues: CASSGVRVNTIYF. The CDR3 nucleotides read TGTGCCAGCAGTGGTGTACGAGTAAACACCATATATTTT. The chain links TRBV6-5 to TRBJ1-3; D is unclear. Per germline, CDR1 MNHEY and CDR2 SVGAGI. The V end was cut by 5 bases, the J end by 6 bases, with 11 bases between. There are 13 residues in the CDR3.

This sequence joins TRBV28 and TRBJ2-7, with 8 bases lining up with TRBD1. J lost 0 bases, V lost 5 bases, and 6 bases had no gene match. The CDR3 totals 15 residues. Looked up from germline, CDR1 is MDHEN and CDR2 is SYDVKM. The CDR3 DNA is TGTGCCAGCAGTCGATCAGGGGGCCTCTCCTACGAGCAGTACTTC. Its protein product is CASSRSGGLSYEQYF.

A word on this clone: The same CDR3 is also encoded by other DNA sequences in this sample. V gene TRBV19 combines with J gene TRBJ1-5; 7 nucleotides agree with TRBD1. The trim removed 7 bases at V and 2 bases at J, leaving 8 bases unmatched. CDR1 and CDR2 (germline): LNHDA, SQIVND (reference sequence). This CDR3 comprises 15 residues. In nucleotides, the CDR3 is TGTGCCAGTAAAAAGGGTGACAGGGGCAATCAGCCCCAGCATTTT. Its protein product is CASKKGDRGNQPQHF. The full variable domain, completed using reference TRBV19 and TRBJ1-5, is DGGITQSPKYLFRKEGQNVTLSCEQNLNHDAMYWYRQDPGQGLRLIYYSQIVNDFQKGDIAEGYSVSREKKESFPLTVTSAQKNPTAFYLCASKKGDRGNQPQHFGDGTRLSIL.

This chain uses TRBV2 with TRBJ1-2; 7 nucleotides align to TRBD1. The ends lost 3 bases at V and 4 bases at J; junction bases unmatched: 8. Germline V gives CDR1 SNHLY, CDR2 FYNNEI. The CDR3 contains 15 residues. The CDR3 DNA is TGTGCCAGCAGTGAGGTAGGGGACAGCGTCTATGGCTACACCTTC. Translation: CASSEVGDSVYGYTF.

This clone was detected only once. The chain recombines TRBV19 with TRBJ1-3; D may be TRBD1 (5 bases). The CDR3 is made up of 10 amino acids. Germline CDR1 LNHDA, CDR2 SQIVND (reference sequence). With 8 bases removed from V and 11 bases from J, the gap between germline ends came to 10 bases. The CDR3 nucleotides read TGTGCCAGTGGCCCGGGGGCCATATATTTT. Protein product: CASGPGAIYF.

The chain is built from TRBV11-2 and TRBJ2-7; D gene ambiguous. Germline lookup yields CDR1 SGHAT and CDR2 FQNNGV. The CDR3 has 14 residues. Trimming stripped 0 bases from V and 7 bases from J, with 13 bases between. The CDR3 sequence: CASSLDGSPREQYF. CDR3 nucleotides: TGTGCCAGCAGCTTAGACGGGTCCCCCCGAGAGCAGTACTTC. The full variable domain, its missing parts supplied by reference TRBV11-2 and TRBJ2-7, is EAGVAQSPRYKIIEKRQSVAFWCNPISGHATLYWYQQILGQGPKLLIQFQNNGVVDDSQLPKDRFSAERLKGVDSTLKIQPAKLEDSAVYLCASSLDGSPREQYFGPGTRLTVT.

The chain links TRBV7-9 to TRBJ1-1; 7 bases map to TRBD1. V was pared by 5 bases and J by 6 bases, with 18 bases of the junction left unmatched. Per the germline V gene, CDR1 is SEHNR and CDR2 is FQNEAQ (reference sequence). CDR3 length equals 17 residues. The CDR3 loop is CASSPWGPGTEPPEAFF. The CDR3 DNA follows: TGTGCCAGCAGCCCATGGGGGCCCGGGACAGAACCCCCTGAAGCTTTCTTT.

This chain's CDR3 is CASSEAAGNTIYF. CDR3 sequence (DNA): TGTGCCAGCAGTGAAGCCGCGGGAAACACCATATATTTT. The chain employs TRBV25-1 and TRBJ1-3, with D uncertain. Trimming cost V 2 bases and J 4 bases, with 6 bases left between them. The germline CDR1 and CDR2 sequences are MGHDK and SYGVNS. This CDR3 spans 13 amino acids.

The chain employs TRBV5-6 and TRBJ1-2, with D possibly being TRBD1 (5 bases). Germline CDR1 reads SGHDT; CDR2 reads YYEEEE. The CDR3 runs to 14 residues. V shed 3 bases and J shed 2 bases, with 11 bases lying between them. This CDR3 is CASSWGRGNYGYTF. The CDR3 bases are TGTGCCAGCAGCTGGGGCCGTGGGAACTATGGCTACACCTTC.

The chain is built from TRBV27 and TRBJ1-6, with 9 bases identical to TRBD1. Trimming at V came to 3 bases and at J to 10 bases, leaving 4 bases not matched to a gene. Per the germline V gene, CDR1 is MNHEY and CDR2 is SMNVEV (reference sequence). CDR3 length equals 14 residues. The CDR3 coding sequence is TGTGCCAGCAGTTTCACAGGGGGCAGGTCACCCCTCCACTTT. Its protein is CASSFTGGRSPLHF.

The genes are TRBV5-6 and TRBJ2-5; D gene uncertain. Germline-derived CDR1 and CDR2 are SGHDT and YYEEEE. The CDR3 has 12 amino acids. V was cut by 0 bases and J by 4 bases, with 4 bases left in between. The CDR3: CASSLVSETQYF. DNA of the CDR3: TGTGCCAGCAGCTTGGTCTCAGAGACCCAGTACTTC.

CDR3 sequence reads: CASSLGPGQGAEQYF. CDR3 bases: TGTGCCAGCAGCTTAGGGCCGGGACAGGGCGCCGAGCAGTACTTC. This chain joins TRBV7-9 and TRBJ2-7; TRBD1 agrees at 9 bases. Germline lookup yields CDR1 SEHNR and CDR2 FQNEAQ (reference sequence). J lost 6 bases, V lost 1 base, and 7 bases had no gene match. There are 15 residues in the CDR3.

The CDR3 loop is CASRFNNEQFF. CDR3 DNA sequence: TGTGCCAGCAGGTTTAACAATGAGCAGTTCTTC. V usage is TRBV21-1 and J usage is TRBJ2-1; TRBD2 was called by the table and not checked on the DNA. TRBV21-1 is a listed pseudogene. This CDR3 has 11 amino acids.

This clone was observed a single time. The same CDR3 is also encoded by other DNA sequences in this sample. The chain carries TRBV29-1 and TRBJ2-7; 15 bases match TRBD2. Germline V gene lookup returns CDR1 SQVTM and CDR2 ANQGSEA. The trim removed 6 bases at V and 2 bases at J, leaving 5 bases unmatched. The CDR3 has 15 residues. CDR3 sequence (DNA): TGCAGCGTAGTGGGGACTAGCGGGAGGACCTACGAGCAGTACTTC. Translated: CSVVGTSGRTYEQYF.

The chain joins TRBV7-9 to TRBJ2-4; 8 nucleotides agree with TRBD1. CDR1 is SEHNR and CDR2 is FQNEAQ in the germline V gene (reference sequence). J lost 7 bases, V lost 1 base, and 0 bases had no gene match. The CDR3 extends over 13 amino acids. For the CDR3, the DNA is TGTGCCAGCAGCTTAGGGACAGGGAACATTCAGTACTTC. Encoded protein: CASSLGTGNIQYF.

The V gene is TRBV5-6, the J gene TRBJ1-3; D is unclear. The CDR3 has 15 residues. The V gene lost 3 bases and the J gene lost 0 bases, with 10 bases spanning the gap. Germline CDR1 is SGHDT and CDR2 is YYEEEE. The CDR3 DNA sequence: TGTGCCAGCAGCTCCGTAGGACTCTCTGGAAACACCATATATTTT. This translates into CASSSVGLSGNTIYF.

The V and J genes are TRBV19 and TRBJ1-2; unclear D gene. The germline V and J ends were trimmed by 3 bases and 2 bases, with 16 bases remaining between them. The CDR3 extends over 16 amino acids. CDR1 and CDR2 (germline): LNHDA, SQIVND (reference sequence). The DNA for the CDR3 is TGTGCCAGTAGTATTTGGGGAGGACTCTTCAACTATGGCTACACCTTC. This encodes CASSIWGGLFNYGYTF.

This clone was seen once. The V gene is TRBV6-6, the J gene TRBJ1-2; 7 bases line up with TRBD1. Trimming removed 7 bases from V and 8 bases from J; junction bases left unmatched: 4. Germline V gene sequence: CDR1 MNHNY, CDR2 SVGAGI (reference sequence). The CDR3 runs 11 residues. The CDR3 nucleotides read TGTGCCAGCACGACAGGGCAGGGCTACACCTTC. This translates into CASTTGQGYTF.

The chain is built from TRBV27 and TRBJ2-7; the match to TRBD1 covers 9 bases. Germline assignment: CDR1 MNHEY and CDR2 SMNVEV (reference sequence). The CDR3 runs 15 residues. The V and J ends lost 4 bases and 2 bases, in that order; junction bases with no gene match: 6. The CDR3 protein is CASSSPGQGTYEQYF. The DNA for the CDR3 is TGTGCCAGCAGTTCCCCGGGACAGGGAACCTACGAGCAGTACTTC.

A remark on this clone: Compared with germline, one end of the junction differs, possibly owing to a read error. This chain links TRBV7-7 with TRBJ2-7; 9 bases match TRBD2. CDR3 length: 14 amino acids. Germline CDR1 and CDR2: SSHAT and FNYEAQ (reference sequence). CDR3: CASSPSGRHYEQYF. The CDR3 DNA follows: TGTGCTAGCAGCCCCAGCGGGAGGCACTACGAGCAGTACTTC.

The V gene is TRBV19, the J gene TRBJ1-1, with 7 bases aligning to TRBD1. Germline V gene lookup returns CDR1 LNHDA and CDR2 SQIVND (reference sequence). Germline trimming cut 6 bases from V and 0 bases from J; bases unmatched to any gene: 10. The CDR3 is 16 amino acids. CDR3 residues: CASSLLDRAMNTEAFF. CDR3 coding DNA: TGTGCCAGTAGCCTCCTAGACAGGGCGATGAACACTGAAGCTTTCTTT. Supplemented by reference TRBV19 and TRBJ1-1, the full variable domain reads DGGITQSPKYLFRKEGQNVTLSCEQNLNHDAMYWYRQDPGQGLRLIYYSQIVNDFQKGDIAEGYSVSREKKESFPLTVTSAQKNPTAFYLCASSLLDRAMNTEAFFGQGTRLTVV.